This T cell receptor (beta chain) stems from a study of cytomegalovirus exposure and HLA in healthy donors. As to this clone: Its antigen remains unknown.

13 Jbeta primers and 60 Vbeta primers were used for the PCR. Measured with immunoSEQ multiplex PCR; TCRdb has only the in-frame clones, and not every one. The data contain 110,000 to 150,000 clones, 75% of them singletons. Study-wide results and limits: Most TCR beta V segments were productive about 87% or about 30% of the time in an earlier analysis. The presence/absence work took it that sequencing depth was about the same across donors. Associated with cytomegalovirus, according to the listing, were 150 to 200 TCR beta chains.

From germline, CDR1 is SGHVS and CDR2 FQNEAQ. The V gene lost 3 bases and the J gene lost 12 bases, with 12 bases spanning the gap. This CDR3 spans 12 amino acids. Healthy bone marrow donors formed the donor group. The sample taken for sequencing was PBMCs. V gene TRBV7-8 combines with J gene TRBJ2-1; D ambiguous. The clonotype originates from a young man in good health and CMV-seronegative. CDR3: CASSFDTSRQFF. The CDR3 DNA is TGTGCCAGCAGCTTCGACACGTCACGGCAGTTCTTC.